The source of this TCR beta chain is a study of T cells expressing NK-cell markers (dated by TCRdb to 2020 to 2021). Background on the whole study: Three sorted T-cell subsets (CD3+CD56+NKG2C+, CD3+CD56+NKG2C- and CD3+CD56-NKG2C+) from several donors had their TCR beta-chain repertoires profiled. Seven of the eight sequenced donors were HCMV-seropositive and one was HCMV-seronegative. The eight sequenced donors were randomly selected healthy volunteers, three men and five women. Libraries were sequenced as 2 x 150 bp reads on Illumina HiSeq 2000/2500, MiSeq or NextSeq.

Overall study outcomes, separate from this receptor: Those dominant clonotypes were again the most abundant among CD3+CD56-NKG2C+ cells in a handful of donors, at roughly 25-65%. For five or six donors, the dominant CD3+CD56+NKG2C+ clonotypes were among the top 10 CD8+ clonotypes and accounted for roughly 1.0-7.5% of CD8+ T cells. Whether the expanded NKG2C-expressing T cell clones were specific for HCMV antigens was left unclear.

As encoded in the germline V gene (reference sequence), CDR1 is DFQATT while CDR2 is SNEGSKA. From the cysteine up to the phenylalanine, the CDR3 has a length of 17 residues. No DNA appears here. A note on this clonotype: Its target antigen remains unknown.

The reads were generated on an Illumina HiSeq 2000. TCR beta cDNA libraries were prepared using 5'RACE template switching, which introduced a universal primer site and unique molecular identifiers. Priming for cDNA synthesis came from the TCR beta constant segment, and two successive PCR amplification steps followed. In the source study's methods: Reads were demultiplexed and grouped by UMI with MIGEC, and clonotypes were assembled and quantified with MiTCR. To exclude erroneous sequences, any TCR cDNA sequence not supported by at least two reads was discarded. The tcR package was used for downstream repertoire analysis, and clonotypes were matched across fractions by CDR3 nucleotide sequence plus V segment. VDJmatch was used to annotate antigen specificity against VDJdb, with one amino acid substitution in CDR3 allowed. TCRdb reprocessed the reads and provides one entry for every CDR3 protein sequence; no DNA is given. V and J calls and clone size were set by TCRdb, not the authors. The sample's own table lists a few hundred thousand distinct CDR3 sequences. The biggest ten clones account for 1.4% of the sample.

HCMV-specific IgG was detected in serum with a commercial ELISA kit to determine HCMV serostatus. Peripheral blood mononuclear cells were isolated from blood by Ficoll density gradient centrifugation. The chain joins TRBV20-1 to TRBJ2-1; the TCRdb call, TRBD2, lacks DNA for checking. The sequenced material came from blood T cells: a sorted CD56 or NKG2C T cell subset, CD4+ or CD8+ T cells, or bulk PBMC T cells (not recorded which). The TCR originated in a woman in her fifties or sixties in good health. Donor details come from another sample of the same person, matched by shared clones. The CDR3 corresponds to CSARGATSGSRWGEQFF.